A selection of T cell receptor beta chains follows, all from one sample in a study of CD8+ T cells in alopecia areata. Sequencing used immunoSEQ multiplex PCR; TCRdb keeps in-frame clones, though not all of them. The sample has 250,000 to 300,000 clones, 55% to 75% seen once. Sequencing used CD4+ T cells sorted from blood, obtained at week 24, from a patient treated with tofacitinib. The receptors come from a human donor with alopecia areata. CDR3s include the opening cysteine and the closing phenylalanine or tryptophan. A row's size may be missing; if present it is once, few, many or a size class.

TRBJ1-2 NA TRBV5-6 CASSFLVSGYTF
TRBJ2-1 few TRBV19 CASSKGTGAGFF
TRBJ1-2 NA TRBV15 CATSRGGGEGYTF
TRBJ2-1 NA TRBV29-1 CSVVPFQSSYNEQFF
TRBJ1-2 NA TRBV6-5 CASSYQAGVGYTF
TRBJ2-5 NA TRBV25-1 CASSPFPLAGGPETQYF
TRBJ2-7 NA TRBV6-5 CASRTNSAYEQYF
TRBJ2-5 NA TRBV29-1 CSVGTGPYQETQYF
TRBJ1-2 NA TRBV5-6 CASSLGAGQGAYGYTF
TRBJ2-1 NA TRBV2 CASSWDRGQNEQFF
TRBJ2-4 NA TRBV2 CASSESLIKNIQYF
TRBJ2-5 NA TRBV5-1 CASSTMGTGEETQYF
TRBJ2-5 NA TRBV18 CASSPERASPYQETQYF
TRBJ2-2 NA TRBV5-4 CASTRGLAGIPNTGELFF
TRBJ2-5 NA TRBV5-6 CASSRPGQVGETQYF
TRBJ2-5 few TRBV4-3 CASSQDHVRAETQYF
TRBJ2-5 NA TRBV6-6 CASRLGTRRETQYF
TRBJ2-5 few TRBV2 CASRSQGEETQYF
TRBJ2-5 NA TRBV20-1 CSARGETQYF
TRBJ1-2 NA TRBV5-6 CASSLELRGYGYTF
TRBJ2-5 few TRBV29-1 CSVGGSGETQYF
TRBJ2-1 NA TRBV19 CASSMTMGLGAEQFF
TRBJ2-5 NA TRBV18 CASSPPGPETQYF
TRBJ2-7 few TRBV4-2 CASSQELDRGYEQYF
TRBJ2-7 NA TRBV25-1 CASSEYREYNEQYF
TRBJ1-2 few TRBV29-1 CSVDSGRSYGYTF
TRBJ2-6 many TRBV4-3 CASSLQVSGANVLTF
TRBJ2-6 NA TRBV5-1 CASSLDISGANVLTF
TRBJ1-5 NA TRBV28 CASSLWGGNQPQHF
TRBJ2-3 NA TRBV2 CASRIGAGSTDTQYF
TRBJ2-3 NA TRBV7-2 CASSLTHRATRDTDTQYF
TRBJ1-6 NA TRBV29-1 CSAEDGINSPLHF
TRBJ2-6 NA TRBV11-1 CASSPGHSGANVLTF
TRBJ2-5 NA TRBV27 CASSPPGTPFQETQYF
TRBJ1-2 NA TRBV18 CASSPRQDGYTF
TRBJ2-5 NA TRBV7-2 CASSLSRLAGKETQYF
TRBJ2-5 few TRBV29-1 CSVARAQETQYF
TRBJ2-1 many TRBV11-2 CASSSDISQFF
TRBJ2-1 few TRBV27 CASSASGGQFF
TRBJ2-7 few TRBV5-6 CASSLDSGRAYEQYF
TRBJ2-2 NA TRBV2 CASSESQSGTGDTGELFF
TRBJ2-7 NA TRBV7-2 CASSLAGEQYF
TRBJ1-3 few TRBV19 CASSPGQALSGNTIYF
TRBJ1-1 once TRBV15 CATSRARAGDFFF
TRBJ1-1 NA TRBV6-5 CASRPWSKWRTEAFF
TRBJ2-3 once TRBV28 CASSLPRWGTDTQYF
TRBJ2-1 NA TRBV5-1 CASSLEVGEQFF
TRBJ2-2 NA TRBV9 CASSGTVNTGELFF
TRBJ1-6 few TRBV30 CAWSVVLAAASPLHF
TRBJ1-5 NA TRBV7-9 CASSWGAVDQPQHF
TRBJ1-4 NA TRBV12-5 CASGFGTGDEKLFF
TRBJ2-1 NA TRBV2 CATSGDRGVFAEQFF
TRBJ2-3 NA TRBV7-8 CASSIRGRTSTDTQYF
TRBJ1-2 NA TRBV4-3 CASSHPRDHPASGYTF
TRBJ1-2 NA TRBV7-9 CASSSLTGYSHGYTF